The source of this T cell receptor beta chain is a study of vaccination effects on CD4 cells after COVID-19. Study-wide background: After expansion with viral peptide pools in the ViraFEST assay, antigen-specific CD4+ T cells were sequenced. Every well housed about 1.8 million PBMC, which grew in culture alongside roughly 10 IU/ml IL-2 and around 10 ug/ml peptides. Study findings and constraints: Infection- and vaccine-induced clones contracted markedly late after vaccination.

The V end was cut by 0 bases, the J end by 3 bases, with 10 bases between. Germline loops: CDR1 SGDLS, CDR2 YYNGEE. CDR3 length equals 14 residues. Sequencing used immunoSEQ multiplex PCR; TCRdb keeps in-frame clones, though not all of them. The sample consists of tens of thousands of clones, around 67% of them appearing once. After less than 11 days in culture, the CD4+ T cells were isolated. None of these healthy vaccinees had been infected with SARS-CoV-2 before vaccination. This clone occurred a few times. The target antigen is unknown. This sample comprised CD4+ T cells from PBMCs cultured without peptide, obtained before COVID-19 vaccination. The TCR was taken from a human donor who received a COVID-19 vaccine. The chain combines TRBV9 with TRBJ2-7; D remains unclear. As DNA, the CDR3 is TGTGCCAGCAGCGTAGCTTTGGCAGACTACGAGCAGTACTTC. Its translation: CASSVALADYEQYF.